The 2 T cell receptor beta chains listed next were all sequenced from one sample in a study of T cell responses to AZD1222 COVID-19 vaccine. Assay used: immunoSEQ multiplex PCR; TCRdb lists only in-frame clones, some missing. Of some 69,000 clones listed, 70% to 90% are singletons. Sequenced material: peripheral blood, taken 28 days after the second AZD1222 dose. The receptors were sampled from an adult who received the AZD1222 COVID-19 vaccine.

DNA for the CDR3: TGTGCCAGCAGCTTATGGGTCGGGAAAGAGACCCAGTACTTC. It yields the protein CASSLWVGKETQYF. The rearrangement uses TRBV7-2 and TRBJ2-5; D is perhaps TRBD2 (5 bases). Trimming removed 2 bases at V and 3 bases at J, with 10 bases between. The germline V gene has CDR1 SGHTA and CDR2 FQGNSA. The CDR3 consists of 14 residues.

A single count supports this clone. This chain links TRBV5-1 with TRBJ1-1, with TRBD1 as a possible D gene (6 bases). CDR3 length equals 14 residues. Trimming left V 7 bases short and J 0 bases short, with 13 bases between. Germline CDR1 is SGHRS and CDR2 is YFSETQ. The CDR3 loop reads CASREGVLNTEAFF. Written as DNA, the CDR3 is TGCGCCAGCCGGGAGGGGGTCTTGAACACTGAAGCTTTCTTT.